This note documents a single T cell receptor beta chain sequence. The data derive from a study of beta chain features in type 1 diabetes. As for the study in general: Cell yields, gender and age were comparable in patients and healthy donors.

Isolated RNA was reverse transcribed in full, so expressed TCRB transcripts were sequenced. The assay was immunoSEQ multiplex PCR, and TCRdb's table has in-frame clones only and misses some. The sample lists hundreds of thousands of clones, 15% to 19% occurring once. Trimming removed 4 bases from V and 6 bases from J; junction bases left unmatched: 5. Germline V gene sequence: CDR1 MDHEN, CDR2 SYDVKM. This CDR3 comprises 14 residues. The V call is TRBV28, the J call TRBJ2-2, with TRBD1 matching over 7 bases. Sequenced sample: naive CD4+ T cells from blood. The clonotype comes from a young man in good health. CDR3: CASSSGGTAGELFF. CDR3 DNA: TGTGCCAGCAGTTCAGGGGGTACGGCCGGGGAGCTGTTTTTT. Together with reference TRBV28 and TRBJ2-2, the CDR3 gives the full variable domain: DVKVTQSSRYLVKRTGEKVFLECVQDMDHENMFWYRQDPGLGLRLIYFSYDVKMKEKGDIPEGYSVSREKKERFSLILESASTNQTSMYLCASSSGGTAGELFFGEGSRLTVL.